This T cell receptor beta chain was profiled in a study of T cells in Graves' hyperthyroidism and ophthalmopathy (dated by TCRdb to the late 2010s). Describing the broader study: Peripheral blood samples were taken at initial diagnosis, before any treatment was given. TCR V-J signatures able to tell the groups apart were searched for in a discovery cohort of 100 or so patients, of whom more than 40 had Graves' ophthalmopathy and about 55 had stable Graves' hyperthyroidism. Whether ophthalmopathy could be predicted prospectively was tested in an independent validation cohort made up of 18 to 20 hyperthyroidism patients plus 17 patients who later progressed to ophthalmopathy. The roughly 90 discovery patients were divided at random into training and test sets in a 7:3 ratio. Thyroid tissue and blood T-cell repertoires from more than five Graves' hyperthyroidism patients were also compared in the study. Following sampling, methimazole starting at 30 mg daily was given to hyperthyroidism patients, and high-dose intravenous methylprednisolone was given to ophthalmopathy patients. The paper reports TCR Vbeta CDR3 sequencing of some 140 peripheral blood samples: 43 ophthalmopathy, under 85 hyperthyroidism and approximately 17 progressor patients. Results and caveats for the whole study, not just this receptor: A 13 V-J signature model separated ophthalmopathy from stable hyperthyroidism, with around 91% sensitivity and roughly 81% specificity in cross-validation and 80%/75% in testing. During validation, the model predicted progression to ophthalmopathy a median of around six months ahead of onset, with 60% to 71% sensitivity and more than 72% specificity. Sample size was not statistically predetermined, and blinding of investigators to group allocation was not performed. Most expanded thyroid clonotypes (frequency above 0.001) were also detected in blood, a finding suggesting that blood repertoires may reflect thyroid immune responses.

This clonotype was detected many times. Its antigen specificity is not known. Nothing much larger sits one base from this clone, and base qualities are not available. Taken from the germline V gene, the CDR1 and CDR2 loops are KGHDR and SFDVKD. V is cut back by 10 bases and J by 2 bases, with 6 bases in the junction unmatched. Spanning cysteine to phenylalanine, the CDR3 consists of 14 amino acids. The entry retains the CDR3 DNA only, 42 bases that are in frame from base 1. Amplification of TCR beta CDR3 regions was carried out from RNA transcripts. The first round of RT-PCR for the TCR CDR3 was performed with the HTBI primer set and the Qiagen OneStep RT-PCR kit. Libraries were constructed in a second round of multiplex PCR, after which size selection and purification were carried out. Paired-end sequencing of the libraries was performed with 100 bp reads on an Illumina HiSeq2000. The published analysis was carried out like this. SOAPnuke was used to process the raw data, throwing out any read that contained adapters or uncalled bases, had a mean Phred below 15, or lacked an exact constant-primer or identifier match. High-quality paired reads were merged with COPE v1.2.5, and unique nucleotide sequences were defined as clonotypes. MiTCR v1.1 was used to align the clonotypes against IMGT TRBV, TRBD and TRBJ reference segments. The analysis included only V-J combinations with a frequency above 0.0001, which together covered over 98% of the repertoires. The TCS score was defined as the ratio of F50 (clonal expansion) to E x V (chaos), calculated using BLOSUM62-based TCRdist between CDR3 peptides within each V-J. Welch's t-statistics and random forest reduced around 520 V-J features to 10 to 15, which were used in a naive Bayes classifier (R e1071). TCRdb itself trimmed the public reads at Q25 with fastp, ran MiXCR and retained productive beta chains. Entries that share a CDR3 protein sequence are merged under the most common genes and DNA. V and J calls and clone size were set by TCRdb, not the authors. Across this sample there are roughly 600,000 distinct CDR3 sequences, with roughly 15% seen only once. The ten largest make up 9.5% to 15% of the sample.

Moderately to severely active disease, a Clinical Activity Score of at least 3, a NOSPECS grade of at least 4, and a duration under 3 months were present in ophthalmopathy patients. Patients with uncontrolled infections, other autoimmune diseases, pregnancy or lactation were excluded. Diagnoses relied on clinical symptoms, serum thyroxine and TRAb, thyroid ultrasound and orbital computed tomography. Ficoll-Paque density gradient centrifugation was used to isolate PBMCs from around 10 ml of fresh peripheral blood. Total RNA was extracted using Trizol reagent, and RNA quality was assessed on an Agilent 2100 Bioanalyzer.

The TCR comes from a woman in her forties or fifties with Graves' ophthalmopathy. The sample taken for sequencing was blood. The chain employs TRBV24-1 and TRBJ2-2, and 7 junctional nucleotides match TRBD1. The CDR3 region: CATSDRVNTGELFF. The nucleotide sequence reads TGTGCCACGAGCGACAGGGTTAACACCGGGGAGCTGTTTTTT.